Following are 6 T cell receptor beta chains from one sample sequenced in a study of cytomegalovirus exposure and HLA in healthy donors (dated by TCRdb to between 2016 and 2019). Libraries came from the immunoSEQ multiplex PCR assay. For the multiplex PCR, a mixture combining 60 forward primers for TCR Vbeta segments and 13 reverse primers for TCR Jbeta segments was used. This is the immuneACCESS table as TCRdb keeps it, with only in-frame sequences that have V and J called. A part of the clones is gone; compared with another copy, unresolved V genes explain less than half, and the rest is unexplained. This sample holds roughly 150,000 clones; around 80% were observed only once. Approximately 13% of the sample is taken by the ten largest. Sequencing was carried out using PBMCs. The receptors were gathered from a man aged 40-50 years in good health and CMV-seropositive.

This clone turned up a few times. The genes are TRBV9 and TRBJ2-5; 8 bases align to TRBD2. CDR1 and CDR2 from the germline V gene are SGDLS and YYNGEE. J gave up 5 bases and V 2 bases, and 11 bases lay outside the gene matches. The CDR3 is made up of 16 amino acids. The CDR3 reads CASSVAPSGRGETQYF. The DNA for the CDR3 is TGTGCCAGCAGCGTGGCCCCCAGCGGGAGAGGGGAGACCCAGTACTTC.

The chain couples TRBV6-6 to TRBJ2-5; D uncertain. Between the trimmed V and J ends, which lost 2 bases and 2 bases, there was a span of 9 bases. Germline CDR1 and CDR2: MNHNY and SVGAGI (reference sequence). The CDR3 spans 14 residues. CDR3 sequence reads: CASSYAQVQETQYF. The DNA for the CDR3 is TGTGCCAGCAGTTACGCCCAGGTACAAGAGACCCAGTACTTC.

DNA for the CDR3: TGCAGCGTTGAAGCAAGAGGGAGCCCCTATGGCTACACCTTC. Residues: CSVEARGSPYGYTF. The V gene is TRBV29-1, the J gene TRBJ1-2; D gene uncertain. The V end was cut by 1 base, the J end by 4 bases, with 13 bases between. Germline assignment: CDR1 SQVTM and CDR2 ANQGSEA. The CDR3 sequence is 14 residues long.

The chain recombines TRBV4-1 with TRBJ2-4; D remains unclear. Germline CDR1 reads MGHRA; CDR2 reads YSYEKL. CDR3 length: 14 residues. Trimming pared 3 bases from V and 0 bases from J, leaving 6 bases between. CDR3 DNA sequence: TGCGCCAGCAGCCAGAGTCCAGCCAAAAACATTCAGTACTTC. Residues: CASSQSPAKNIQYF.

The chain links TRBV4-3 to TRBJ1-2, with D unclear. The CDR3 is 14 amino acids. The V and J ends lost 0 bases and 5 bases respectively, with 10 bases between them. The germline V gene encodes CDR1 LGHNA and CDR2 YSLEER. The CDR3 reads CASSQETARYGYTF. CDR3 nucleotide sequence: TGCGCCAGCAGCCAAGAAACAGCCCGATATGGCTACACCTTC.

This clone was counted only a few times. The chain employs TRBV30 and TRBJ1-1; no firm D call. Germline V CDR1 and CDR2: GTSNPN, SVGIG (reference sequence). V lost 2 bases and J 1 base, leaving 5 bases between the germline ends. The CDR3 is made up of 12 amino acids. In DNA form, the CDR3 reads TGTGCCTGGAGTTCGTCGAACACTGAAGCTTTCTTT. Its protein is CAWSSSNTEAFF.